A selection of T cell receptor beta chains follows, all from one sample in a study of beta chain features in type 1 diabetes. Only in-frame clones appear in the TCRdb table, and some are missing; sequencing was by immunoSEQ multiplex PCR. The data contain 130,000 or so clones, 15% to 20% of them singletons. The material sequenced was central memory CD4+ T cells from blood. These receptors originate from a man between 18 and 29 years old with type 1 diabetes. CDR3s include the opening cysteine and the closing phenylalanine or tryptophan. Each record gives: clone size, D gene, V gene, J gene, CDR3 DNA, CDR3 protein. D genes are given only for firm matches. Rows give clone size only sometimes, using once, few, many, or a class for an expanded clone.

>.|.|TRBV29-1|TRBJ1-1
TGCAGCGCATGGACAGTCACTGAAGCTTTCTTT
CSAWTVTEAFF
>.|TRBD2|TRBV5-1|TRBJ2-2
TGCGCCAGCGCCCATACTAGCGGGAGTCCCGGGGAGCTGTTTTTT
CASAHTSGSPGELFF
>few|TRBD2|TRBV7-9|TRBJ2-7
TGTGCCAGCAGCTTAGATATAGCGGGCGAGCAGTACTTC
CASSLDIAGEQYF
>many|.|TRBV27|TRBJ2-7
TGTGCCAGCAGTTTCAGAACTGAATACGAGCAGTACTTC
CASSFRTEYEQYF
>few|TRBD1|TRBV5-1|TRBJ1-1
TGCGCCAGCAGCTACCGACAGGGTCAGTACACTGAAGCTTTCTTT
CASSYRQGQYTEAFF
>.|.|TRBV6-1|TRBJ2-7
TGTGCCAGCAGTGAAGGTGGAAGAGGGCTCTACGAGCAGTACTTC
CASSEGGRGLYEQYF
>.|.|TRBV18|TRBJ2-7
TGTGCCAGCTCAATGACCGGGAGTTCCTACGAGCAGTACTTC
CASSMTGSSYEQYF
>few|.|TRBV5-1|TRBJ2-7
TGCGCCAGCAGCTTAGGGGACGAGCAGTACTTC
CASSLGDEQYF
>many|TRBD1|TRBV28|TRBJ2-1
TGTGCCAGCAGGGAGGCTCGGGACAGGGAGTTCTTC
CASREARDREFF
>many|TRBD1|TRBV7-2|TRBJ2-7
TGTGCCAGCAGATCGGGACAGGGGGCTTACGAGCAGTACTTC
CASRSGQGAYEQYF
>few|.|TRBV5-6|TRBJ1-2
TGTGCCAGCAGCTTGGATGGCACGTCTTTACCTCATGGCTACACCTTC
CASSLDGTSLPHGYTF
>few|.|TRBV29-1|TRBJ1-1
TGCAGCGTTGAGGATTTCGTGGACACTGAAGCTTTCTTT
CSVEDFVDTEAFF
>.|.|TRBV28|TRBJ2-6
TGTGCCAGCAGTTTCCACTCTGGGGCCAACGTCCTGACTTTC
CASSFHSGANVLTF
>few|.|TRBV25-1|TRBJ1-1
TGTGCCAGTTCCCGATGGGAGGGGGACACTGAAGCTTTCTTT
CASSRWEGDTEAFF
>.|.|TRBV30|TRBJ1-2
TGTGCCTGGAGTTGGGGGGGTCCCGGCTACACCTTC
CAWSWGGPGYTF
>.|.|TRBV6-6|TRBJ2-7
TGTGCCAGCAGTTTGGGCGGCGGGGTCTCCTACGAGCAGTACTTC
CASSLGGGVSYEQYF
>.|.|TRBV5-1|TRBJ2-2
TGCGCCAGTACCTCGCTGTTGAACACCGGGGAGCTGTTTTTT
CASTSLLNTGELFF
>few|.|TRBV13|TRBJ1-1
TGTGCCAGCAGCCCACACAGGCAGAGGGACACTGAAGCTTTCTTT
CASSPHRQRDTEAFF
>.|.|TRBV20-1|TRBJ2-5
TGCAGTGCTCCTCTTGGGGAGACCCAGTACTTC
CSAPLGETQYF
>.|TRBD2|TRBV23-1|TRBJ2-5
TGCGCCAGCAGTCAATCGGGCGGTTTGCTAGCGGGGAAAATTCAAGAGACCCAGTACTTC
CASSQSGGLLAGKIQETQYF
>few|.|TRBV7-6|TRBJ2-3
TGTGCCAGCAGCTTACCCCCGGGACCGCACACAGATACGCAGTATTTT
CASSLPPGPHTDTQYF
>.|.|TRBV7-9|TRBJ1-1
TGTGCCAGCAGGCCTTGGGACGAGAACACTGAAGCTTTCTTT
CASRPWDENTEAFF
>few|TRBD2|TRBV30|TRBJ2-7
TGTGCCTGGAGTGGAAGAAAGACTAGCGGGATCCCAGGGGCCTACGAGCAGTACTTC
CAWSGRKTSGIPGAYEQYF
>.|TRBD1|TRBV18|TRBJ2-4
TGTGCCAGCTCACCCCAGGGGGAAAGAGCCAAAAACATTCAGTACTTC
CASSPQGERAKNIQYF
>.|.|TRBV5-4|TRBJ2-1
TGTGCCAGCCAACTGGAGGGGTACAATGAGCAGTTCTTC
CASQLEGYNEQFF
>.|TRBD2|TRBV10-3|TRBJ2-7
TGTGCCTCGAACCTGGAGCTAGCGGGCTACGAGCAGTACTTC
CASNLELAGYEQYF
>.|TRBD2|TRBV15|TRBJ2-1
TGTGCCACCAGCAGAGATATGGGCGGGGGTTCATACAATGAGCAGTTCTTC
CATSRDMGGGSYNEQFF
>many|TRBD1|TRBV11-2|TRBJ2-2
TGTGCCAGCAGAAACCCGGACAGGGCGATTATCGGGGAGCTGTTTTTT
CASRNPDRAIIGELFF
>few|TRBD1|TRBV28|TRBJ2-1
TGTGCCAGCAGCTCCCCAGAGGGGCAGGGGGTTTGGAATGAGCAGTTCTTC
CASSSPEGQGVWNEQFF
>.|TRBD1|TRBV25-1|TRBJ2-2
TGTGCCAGCAGTGGACGACAGGGCCTTTCCTCGAACACCGGGGAGCTGTTTTTT
CASSGRQGLSSNTGELFF
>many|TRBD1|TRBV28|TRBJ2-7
TGTGCCACTACCGGACAGGCATCCTACGAGCAGTACTTC
CATTGQASYEQYF
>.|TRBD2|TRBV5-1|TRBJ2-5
TGCGCCAGCAGCACCTACGGTGCTGGGGGGGAAGAGACCCAGTACTTC
CASSTYGAGGEETQYF
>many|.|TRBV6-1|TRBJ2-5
TGTGCCAGCAGACGGGTTCCGATTGAGACCCAGTACTTC
CASRRVPIETQYF
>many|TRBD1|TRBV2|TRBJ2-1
TGTGCCAGCACCAGATTAACAGGGGGCGCCTACAATGAGCAGTTCTTC
CASTRLTGGAYNEQFF
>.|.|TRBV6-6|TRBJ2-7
TGTGCCAGCAGTTCCCCCTGGCAGAAAACCTACGAGCAGTACTTC
CASSSPWQKTYEQYF
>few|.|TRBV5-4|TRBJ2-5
TGTGCCAGCAGCCCGAGGTGGACGAGGGCAGAGACCCAGTACTTC
CASSPRWTRAETQYF
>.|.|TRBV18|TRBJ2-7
TGTGCCAGCTCTTATGACAACTACGAGCAGTACTTC
CASSYDNYEQYF
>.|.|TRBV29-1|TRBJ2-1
TGCAGCGTTGGGGGGAGCTCCTACAATGAGCAGTTCTTC
CSVGGSSYNEQFF
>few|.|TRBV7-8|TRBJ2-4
TGTGCCAGCAGCTTGCAATCGGGTCCGGGAATGTACTTC
CASSLQSGPGMYF
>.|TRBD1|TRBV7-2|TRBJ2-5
TGTGCCAGCGCGACAGGGGGCACACAAGAGACCCAGTACTTC
CASATGGTQETQYF
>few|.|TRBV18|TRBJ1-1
TGTGCCAGCTCACCACAAGCCGGGGTCAGCACTGAAGCTTTCTTT
CASSPQAGVSTEAFF
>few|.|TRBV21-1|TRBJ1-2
TGTGCCAGCAGCACGTTGGGGACAGGAGCTGATATTGTGGACTATGGCTACACCTTC
CASSTLGTGADIVDYGYTF
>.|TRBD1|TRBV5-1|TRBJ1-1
TGCGCCAGCAGCTTGGCCGAGGGACAGGGGCGCACTGAAGCTTTCTTT
CASSLAEGQGRTEAFF
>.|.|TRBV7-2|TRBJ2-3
TGTGCCAGCAGCTTGGGCTTTGATACGCAGTATTTT
CASSLGFDTQYF
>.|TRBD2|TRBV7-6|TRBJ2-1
TGTGCCAGCAGCTCTACTAGCGGGGGGGCTTCTGAGCAGTTCTTC
CASSSTSGGASEQFF